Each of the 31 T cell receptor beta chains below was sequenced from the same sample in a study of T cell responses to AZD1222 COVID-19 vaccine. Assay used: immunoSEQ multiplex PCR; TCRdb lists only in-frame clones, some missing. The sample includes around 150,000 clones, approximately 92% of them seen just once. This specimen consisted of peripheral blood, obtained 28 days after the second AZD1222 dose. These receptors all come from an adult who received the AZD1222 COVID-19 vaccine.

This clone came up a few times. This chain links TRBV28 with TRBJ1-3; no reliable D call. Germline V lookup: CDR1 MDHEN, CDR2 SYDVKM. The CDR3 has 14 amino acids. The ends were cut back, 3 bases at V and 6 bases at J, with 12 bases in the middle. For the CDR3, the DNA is TGTGCCAGCAGTTTCGGTGGGAGAGCAAACACCATATATTTT. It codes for CASSFGGRANTIYF. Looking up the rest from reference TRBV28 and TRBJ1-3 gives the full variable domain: DVKVTQSSRYLVKRTGEKVFLECVQDMDHENMFWYRQDPGLGLRLIYFSYDVKMKEKGDIPEGYSVSREKKERFSLILESASTNQTSMYLCASSFGGRANTIYFGEGSWLTVV.

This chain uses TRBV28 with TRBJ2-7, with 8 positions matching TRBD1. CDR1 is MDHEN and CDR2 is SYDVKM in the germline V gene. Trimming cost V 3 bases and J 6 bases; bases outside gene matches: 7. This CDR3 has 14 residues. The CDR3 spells CASSLTGVGVEQYF. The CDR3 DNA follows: TGTGCCAGCAGTTTGACAGGGGTTGGGGTCGAGCAGTACTTC.

The DNA for the CDR3 is TGTGCCAGCGTGGGATCGGTCCACCTGTCGGCAAACACTGAAGCTTTCTTT. This codes for CASVGSVHLSANTEAFF. V usage is TRBV2 and J usage is TRBJ1-1; D remains unclear. Deletions cut 8 bases from V and 2 bases from J, with 24 bases between. CDR1 and CDR2 (germline): SNHLY, FYNNEI. CDR3 length: 17 residues.

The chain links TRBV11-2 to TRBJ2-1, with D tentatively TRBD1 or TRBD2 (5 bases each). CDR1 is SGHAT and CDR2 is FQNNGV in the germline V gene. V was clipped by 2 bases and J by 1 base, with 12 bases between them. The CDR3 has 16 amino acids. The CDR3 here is CASSLYDGGSYNEQFF. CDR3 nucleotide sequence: TGTGCCAGCAGCTTATATGATGGGGGTTCCTACAATGAGCAGTTCTTC.

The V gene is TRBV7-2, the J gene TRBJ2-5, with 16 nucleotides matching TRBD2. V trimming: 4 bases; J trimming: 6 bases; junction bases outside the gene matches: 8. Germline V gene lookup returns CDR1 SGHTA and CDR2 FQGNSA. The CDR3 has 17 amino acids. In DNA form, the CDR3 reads TGTGCCAGCAGCTCTTCCGGGACTAGCGGGGGGGAAAAGACCCAGTACTTC. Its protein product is CASSSSGTSGGEKTQYF.

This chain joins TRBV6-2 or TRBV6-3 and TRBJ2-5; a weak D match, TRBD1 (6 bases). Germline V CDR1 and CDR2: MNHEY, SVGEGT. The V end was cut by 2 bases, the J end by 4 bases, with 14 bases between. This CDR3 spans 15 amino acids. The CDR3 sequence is CASSYPNRVRETQYF. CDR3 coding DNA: TGTGCCAGCAGTTACCCCAACAGGGTTCGAGAGACCCAGTACTTC.

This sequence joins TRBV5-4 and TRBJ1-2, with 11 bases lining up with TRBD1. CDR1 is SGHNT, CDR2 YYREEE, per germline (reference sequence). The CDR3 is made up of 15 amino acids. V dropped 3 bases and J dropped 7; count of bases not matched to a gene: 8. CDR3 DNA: TGTGCCAGCAGCTATGGACAGGGGGCTTTCGGTGGCTACACCTTC. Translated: CASSYGQGAFGGYTF.

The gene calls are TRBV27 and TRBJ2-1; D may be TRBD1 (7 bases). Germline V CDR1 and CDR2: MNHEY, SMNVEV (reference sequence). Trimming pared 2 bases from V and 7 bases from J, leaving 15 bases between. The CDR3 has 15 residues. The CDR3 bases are TGTGCCAGCAGTTTACCGCGGACAGGAGGGAATGAGCAGTTCTTC. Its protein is CASSLPRTGGNEQFF.

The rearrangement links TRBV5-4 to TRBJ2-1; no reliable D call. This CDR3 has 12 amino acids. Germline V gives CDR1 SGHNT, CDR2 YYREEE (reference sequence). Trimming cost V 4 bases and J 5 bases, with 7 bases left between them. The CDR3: CASSRTNNEQFF. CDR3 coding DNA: TGTGCCAGCAGCCGGACCAACAATGAGCAGTTCTTC.

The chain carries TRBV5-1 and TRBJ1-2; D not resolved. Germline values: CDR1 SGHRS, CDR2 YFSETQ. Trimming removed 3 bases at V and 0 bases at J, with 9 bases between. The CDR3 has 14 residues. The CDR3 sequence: CASSYGSANYGYTF. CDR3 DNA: TGCGCCAGCAGCTACGGGTCAGCTAACTATGGCTACACCTTC.

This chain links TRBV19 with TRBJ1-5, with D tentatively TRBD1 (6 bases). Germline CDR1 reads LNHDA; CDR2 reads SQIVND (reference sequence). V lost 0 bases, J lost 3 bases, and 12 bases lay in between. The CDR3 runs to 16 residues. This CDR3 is CASSIDPPGVNQPQHF. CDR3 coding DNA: TGTGCCAGTAGTATAGACCCCCCAGGGGTCAATCAGCCCCAGCATTTT.

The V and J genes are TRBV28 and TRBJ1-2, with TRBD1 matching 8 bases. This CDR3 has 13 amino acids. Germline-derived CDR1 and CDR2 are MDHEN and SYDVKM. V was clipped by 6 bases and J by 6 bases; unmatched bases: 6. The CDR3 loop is CASRLVDRDGYTF. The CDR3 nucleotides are TGTGCCAGCAGATTAGTGGACAGGGATGGCTACACCTTC.

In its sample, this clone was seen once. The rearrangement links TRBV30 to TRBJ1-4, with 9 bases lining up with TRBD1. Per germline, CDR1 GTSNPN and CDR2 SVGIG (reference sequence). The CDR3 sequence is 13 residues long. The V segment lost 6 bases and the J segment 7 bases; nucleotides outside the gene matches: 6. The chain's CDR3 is CACQQGAGEKLFF. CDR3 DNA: TGTGCCTGTCAACAGGGGGCTGGTGAAAAACTGTTTTTT.

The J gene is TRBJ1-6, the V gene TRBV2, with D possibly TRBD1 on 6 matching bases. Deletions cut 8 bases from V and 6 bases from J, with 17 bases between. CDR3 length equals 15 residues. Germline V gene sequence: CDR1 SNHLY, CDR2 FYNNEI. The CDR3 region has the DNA TGTGCCAGCCAAGTGGAGACAGGCTCTAATTCACCCCTCCACTTT. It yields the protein CASQVETGSNSPLHF.

CDR3 in amino acids: CASSVSGGPKTQYF. The CDR3 DNA reads as TGTGCCAGCAGTGTTTCGGGGGGGCCCAAGACCCAGTACTTC. This chain joins TRBV2 and TRBJ2-5; 8 positions match TRBD2. The CDR3 runs 14 residues. Germline V gene sequence: CDR1 SNHLY, CDR2 FYNNEI. Losses at the gene ends were 4 bases for V and 6 bases for J; bases not matched to a gene: 7.

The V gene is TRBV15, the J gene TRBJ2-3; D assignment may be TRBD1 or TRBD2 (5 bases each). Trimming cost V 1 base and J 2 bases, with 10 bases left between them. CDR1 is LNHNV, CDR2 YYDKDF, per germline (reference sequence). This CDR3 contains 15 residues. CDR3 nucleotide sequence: TGTGCCACCAGCAGAGGTCCCGGGGCCACAGATACGCAGTATTTT. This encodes CATSRGPGATDTQYF.

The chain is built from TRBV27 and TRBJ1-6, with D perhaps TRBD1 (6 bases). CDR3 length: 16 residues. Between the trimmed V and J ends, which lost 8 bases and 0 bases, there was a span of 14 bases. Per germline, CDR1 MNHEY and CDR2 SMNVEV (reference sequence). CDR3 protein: CASADRSPSYNSPLHF. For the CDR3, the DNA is TGTGCCAGCGCAGACAGGTCCCCCTCCTATAATTCACCCCTCCACTTT.

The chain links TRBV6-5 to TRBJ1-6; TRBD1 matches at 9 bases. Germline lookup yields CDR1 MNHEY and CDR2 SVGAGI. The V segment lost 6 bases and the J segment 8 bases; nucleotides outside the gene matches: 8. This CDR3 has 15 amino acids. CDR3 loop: CASRSGQGFDSPLHF. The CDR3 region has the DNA TGTGCCAGCAGATCCGGACAGGGGTTTGATTCACCCCTCCACTTT.

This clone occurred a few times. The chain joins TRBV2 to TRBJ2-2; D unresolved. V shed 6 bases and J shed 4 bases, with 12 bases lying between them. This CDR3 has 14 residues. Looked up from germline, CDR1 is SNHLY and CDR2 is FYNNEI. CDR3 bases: TGTGCCAGCAGCACGGGCGGCGGCACCGGGGAGCTGTTTTTT. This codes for CASSTGGGTGELFF.

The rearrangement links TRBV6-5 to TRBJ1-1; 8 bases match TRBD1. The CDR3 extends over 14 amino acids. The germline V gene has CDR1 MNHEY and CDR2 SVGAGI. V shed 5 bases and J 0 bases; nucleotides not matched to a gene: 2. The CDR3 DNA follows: TGTGCCAGCAGTCAGGGGGCCTTGAACACTGAAGCTTTCTTT. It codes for CASSQGALNTEAFF.

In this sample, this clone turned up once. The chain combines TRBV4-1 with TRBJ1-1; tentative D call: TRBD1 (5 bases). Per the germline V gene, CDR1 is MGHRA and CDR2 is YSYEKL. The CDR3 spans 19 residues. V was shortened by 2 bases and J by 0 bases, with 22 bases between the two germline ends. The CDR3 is CASSQKSGQGRGMNTEAFF. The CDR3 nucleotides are TGCGCCAGCAGCCAAAAAAGTGGTCAGGGTCGGGGGATGAACACTGAAGCTTTCTTT.

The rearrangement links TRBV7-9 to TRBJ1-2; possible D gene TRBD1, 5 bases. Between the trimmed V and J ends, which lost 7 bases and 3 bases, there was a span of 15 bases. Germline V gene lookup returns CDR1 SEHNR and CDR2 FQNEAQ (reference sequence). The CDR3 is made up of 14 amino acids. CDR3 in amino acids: CASTFSRVHYGYTF. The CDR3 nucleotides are TGTGCCAGCACCTTTTCCAGGGTACACTATGGCTACACCTTC.

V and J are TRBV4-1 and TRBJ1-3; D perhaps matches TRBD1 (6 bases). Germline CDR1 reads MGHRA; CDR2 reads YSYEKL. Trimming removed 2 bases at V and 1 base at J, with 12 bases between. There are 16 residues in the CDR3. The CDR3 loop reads CASSQPSRGSGNTIYF. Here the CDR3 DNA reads TGCGCCAGCAGCCAACCCAGTAGGGGGTCTGGAAACACCATATATTTT.

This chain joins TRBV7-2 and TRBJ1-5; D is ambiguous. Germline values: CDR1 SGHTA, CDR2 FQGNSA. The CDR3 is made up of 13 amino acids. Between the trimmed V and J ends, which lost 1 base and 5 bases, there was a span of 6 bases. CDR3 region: CASSLVEDQPQHF. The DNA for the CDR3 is TGTGCCAGCAGCTTAGTAGAAGATCAGCCCCAGCATTTT. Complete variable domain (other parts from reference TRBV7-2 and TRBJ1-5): GAGVSQSPSNKVTEKGKDVELRCDPISGHTALYWYRQSLGQGLEFLIYFQGNSAPDKSGLPSDRFSAERTGGSVSTLTIQRTQQEDSAVYLCASSLVEDQPQHFGDGTRLSIL.

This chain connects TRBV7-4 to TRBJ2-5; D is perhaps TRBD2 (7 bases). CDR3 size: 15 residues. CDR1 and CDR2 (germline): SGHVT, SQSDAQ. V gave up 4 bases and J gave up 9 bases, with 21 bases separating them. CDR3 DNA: TGTGCCAGCAGCTCAACCCGGGGGGCCCGGGGGGCCCAGTACTTC. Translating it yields CASSSTRGARGAQYF. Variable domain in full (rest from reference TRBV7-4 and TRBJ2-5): GAGVSQSPRYKVAKRGRDVALRCDSISGHVTLYWYRQTLGQGSEVLTYSQSDAQRDKSGRPSGRFSAERPERSVSTLKIQRTEQGDSAVYLCASSSTRGARGAQYFGPGTRLLVL.

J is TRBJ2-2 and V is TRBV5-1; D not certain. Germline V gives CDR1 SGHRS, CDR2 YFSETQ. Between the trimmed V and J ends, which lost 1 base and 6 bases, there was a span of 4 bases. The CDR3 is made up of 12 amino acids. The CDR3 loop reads CASSLSAGELFF. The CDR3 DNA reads TGCGCCAGCAGCTTGTCCGCCGGGGAGCTGTTTTTT.

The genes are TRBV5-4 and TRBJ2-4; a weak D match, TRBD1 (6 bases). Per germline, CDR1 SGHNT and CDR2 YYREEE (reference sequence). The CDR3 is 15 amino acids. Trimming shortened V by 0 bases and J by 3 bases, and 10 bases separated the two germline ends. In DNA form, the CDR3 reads TGTGCCAGCAGCTTGGAGGGGGTCAGCAAAAACATTCAGTACTTC. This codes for CASSLEGVSKNIQYF.

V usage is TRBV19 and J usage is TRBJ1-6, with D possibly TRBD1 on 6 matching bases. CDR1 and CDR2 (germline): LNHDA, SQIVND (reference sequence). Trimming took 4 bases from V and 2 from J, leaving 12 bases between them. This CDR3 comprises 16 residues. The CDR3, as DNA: TGTGCCAGTAGTACCCACAGGGTAGCCTATAATTCACCCCTCCACTTT. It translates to CASSTHRVAYNSPLHF. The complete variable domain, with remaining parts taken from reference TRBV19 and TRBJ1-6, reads DGGITQSPKYLFRKEGQNVTLSCEQNLNHDAMYWYRQDPGQGLRLIYYSQIVNDFQKGDIAEGYSVSREKKESFPLTVTSAQKNPTAFYLCASSTHRVAYNSPLHFGNGTRLTVT.

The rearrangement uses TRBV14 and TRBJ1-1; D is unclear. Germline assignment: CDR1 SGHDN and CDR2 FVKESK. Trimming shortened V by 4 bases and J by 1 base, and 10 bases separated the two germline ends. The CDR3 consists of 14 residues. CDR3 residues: CASSPWTENTEAFF. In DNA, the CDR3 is TGTGCCAGCAGCCCATGGACTGAGAACACTGAAGCTTTCTTT. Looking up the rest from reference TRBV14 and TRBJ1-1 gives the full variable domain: EAGVTQFPSHSVIEKGQTVTLRCDPISGHDNLYWYRRVMGKEIKFLLHFVKESKQDESGMPNNRFLAERTGGTYSTLKVQPAELEDSGVYFCASSPWTENTEAFFGQGTRLTVV.

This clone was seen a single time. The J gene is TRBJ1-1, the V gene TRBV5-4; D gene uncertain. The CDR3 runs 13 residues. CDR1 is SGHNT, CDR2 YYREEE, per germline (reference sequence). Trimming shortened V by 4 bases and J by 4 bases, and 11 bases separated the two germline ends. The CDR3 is CASSPRWGTEAFF. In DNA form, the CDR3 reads TGTGCCAGCAGCCCCAGATGGGGCACTGAAGCTTTCTTT.

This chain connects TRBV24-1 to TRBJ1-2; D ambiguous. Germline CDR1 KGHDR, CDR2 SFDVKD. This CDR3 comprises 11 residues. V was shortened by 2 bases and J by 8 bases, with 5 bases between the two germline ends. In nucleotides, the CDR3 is TGTGCCACCAGTGATTCGGGAGGCTACACCTTC. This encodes CATSDSGGYTF.